A selection of T cell receptor beta chains follows, all from one sample in a study of blood T cells in healthy people across ages. MiXCR, applied by TCRdb to the 5' RACE reads, yields one record per CDR3 protein. This table has 800,000 to 950,000 distinct CDR3 sequences, 48% appearing once. Sequencing was carried out using blood. Source of these receptors: a man aged 25 to 40 in good health. Each CDR3 is given with its conserved first and last residue. Fields, in order: clone size, V gene, D gene, J gene, CDR3 DNA, CDR3 protein. D genes are given only for firm matches. Rows give clone size only sometimes, using once, few, many, or a class for an expanded clone.

size: NA; V: TRBV7-9; D: NA; J: TRBJ2-1; DNA: TGTGCCAGCAGCCAACCTCGTGTCGGGGGCCCTCCCTCCTACAATGAGCAGTTCTTC; CDR3: CASSQPRVGGPPSYNEQFF
size: NA; V: TRBV2; D: NA; J: TRBJ1-6; DNA: TGTGCCAGCAGGACTACCTATAATTCACCCCTCCACTTT; CDR3: CASRTTYNSPLHF
size: NA; V: TRBV6-2/TRBV6-3; D: NA; J: TRBJ1-5; DNA: TGTGCCAGCAGTTTGGACATGAACGGTCAGCCCCAGCATTTT; CDR3: CASSLDMNGQPQHF
size: once; V: TRBV28; D: NA; J: TRBJ2-7; DNA: TGTGCCAGCGGGCTCCCTGGAAGCTACGGGCAGTACTTC; CDR3: CASGLPGSYGQYF
size: many; V: TRBV2; D: NA; J: TRBJ2-5; DNA: TGTGCCAGCACCCGGGACACAGAGACCCAGTACTTC; CDR3: CASTRDTETQYF
size: few; V: TRBV4-1; D: NA; J: TRBJ1-2; DNA: TGCGCCAGCAGCCAAGATTTACGGCAGGGGTATGGCTACACCTTC; CDR3: CASSQDLRQGYGYTF
size: NA; V: TRBV4-3; D: NA; J: TRBJ2-1; DNA: TGCGCCAGCAGCCAGCCCGAGGGACAGCAGTTCTTC; CDR3: CASSQPEGQQFF
size: NA; V: TRBV20-1; D: NA; J: TRBJ2-5; DNA: TGCAGTGCCCTAAGGAGGGGATCCATCGAGACCCAGTACTTC; CDR3: CSALRRGSIETQYF
size: few; V: TRBV29-1; D: TRBD1; J: TRBJ1-2; DNA: TGCAGCGTTGAGGGACAGGCGGAACGTGTAGGTGGCTACACCTTC; CDR3: CSVEGQAERVGGYTF
size: few; V: TRBV29-1; D: NA; J: TRBJ1-2; DNA: TGCAGCGTTGAAGAGGGGGGCATCGGACTCTACACCTTC; CDR3: CSVEEGGIGLYTF
size: NA; V: TRBV7-2; D: NA; J: TRBJ2-2; DNA: TGTGCCAGCAGCTTGTCCAGGGGAGTAAACACCAGGGAGCTGTTTTTT; CDR3: CASSLSRGVNTRELFF
size: NA; V: TRBV3-1; D: NA; J: TRBJ2-5; DNA: TGTGCCAGCAGCCAAGTTGGGGCCCTCCAAGAGCAGTACTTC; CDR3: CASSQVGALQEQYF
size: NA; V: TRBV10-3; D: TRBD2; J: TRBJ2-1; DNA: TGTGCCATCAGTGATCGGCGGGGGAGGTACAATGAGCAGTTCTTC; CDR3: CAISDRRGRYNEQFF
size: NA; V: TRBV6-2/TRBV6-3; D: NA; J: TRBJ1-2; DNA: TGTGCCAGCAGTTATGGAGGTGGAAAGAACTATGGCTACACCTTC; CDR3: CASSYGGGKNYGYTF
size: few; V: TRBV4-2; D: NA; J: TRBJ2-5; DNA: TGTGCCAGCAGCCAAGAACTAGCTCGCACGGCCCAGTACTTC; CDR3: CASSQELARTAQYF
size: NA; V: TRBV6-1; D: NA; J: TRBJ1-4; DNA: TGTGCCAGCACTGGGCCGGTCTCTGTGCTGTTTTTT; CDR3: CASTGPVSVLFF
size: NA; V: TRBV20-1; D: NA; J: TRBJ1-1; DNA: TGCAGTGCTAGAGATAACCTAGGAGCTTTCTTT; CDR3: CSARDNLGAFF
size: NA; V: TRBV4-1; D: NA; J: TRBJ1-5; DNA: TGCGCCAGCAGCCAAGATGGGGGGGCTAAGGGCAATCAGCCCCAGCATTTT; CDR3: CASSQDGGAKGNQPQHF
size: NA; V: TRBV6-2/TRBV6-3; D: NA; J: TRBJ2-4; DNA: TGTGCCAGCAGTCTCAGGGTGGGCATTCAGTACTTC; CDR3: CASSLRVGIQYF
size: NA; V: TRBV7-2; D: NA; J: TRBJ2-6; DNA: TGTGCCAGCAGCTTCTGGGGGTCTGGGGCCAACGTCCTGACTTTC; CDR3: CASSFWGSGANVLTF
size: NA; V: TRBV10-3; D: TRBD1; J: TRBJ1-2; DNA: TGTGCCATCAGTAACTTACAGGGGGCGCCGGATGGCTACACCTTC; CDR3: CAISNLQGAPDGYTF
size: NA; V: TRBV29-1; D: NA; J: TRBJ2-3; DNA: TGCAGCGTTGAAGAAAGCACAGATACGCCGTATTTT; CDR3: CSVEESTDTPYF
size: NA; V: TRBV9; D: TRBD2; J: TRBJ2-1; DNA: TGTGCCAGCAGCGTCGGGACTAGCGGGGGGGGTATGTTCTTC; CDR3: CASSVGTSGGGMFF
size: NA; V: TRBV7-2; D: NA; J: TRBJ2-1; DNA: TGTGCCAGCAGCTTAGCCCGCTTCAATGAGCAGTTCTTC; CDR3: CASSLARFNEQFF
size: NA; V: TRBV4-2; D: TRBD2; J: TRBJ2-2; DNA: TGTGCCAGCAGCCAAGTTGCGGGAGGGCGGTATACCGGGGAGCTGTTTTTT; CDR3: CASSQVAGGRYTGELFF
size: NA; V: TRBV4-3; D: TRBD2; J: TRBJ2-3; DNA: TGCGCCAGCAGCCCGCGGGCGGGGGGTAGGGATACGCAGTATTTT; CDR3: CASSPRAGGRDTQYF
size: NA; V: TRBV4-1; D: NA; J: TRBJ2-3; DNA: TGCGCCAGCAGCCAACTCCCAGGGAGCACAGATACGCAGTATTTT; CDR3: CASSQLPGSTDTQYF
size: NA; V: TRBV2; D: TRBD2; J: TRBJ2-7; DNA: TGTGCCAGCGCCTCTAGCGGGGGGTACGATACCCAGTACTTC; CDR3: CASASSGGYDTQYF
size: NA; V: TRBV30; D: TRBD2; J: TRBJ2-2; DNA: TGTGCCGCAGCGGGGCACGGCACCGGGGAGCTGTTTTTT; CDR3: CAAAGHGTGELFF
size: NA; V: TRBV27; D: NA; J: TRBJ2-1; DNA: TGTGCCAGCAGTTTATATGAGCTCGGAGGGGACAATGAGCAGTTCTTC; CDR3: CASSLYELGGDNEQFF
size: NA; V: TRBV6-5; D: NA; J: TRBJ2-5; DNA: TGTGCCAGCAGACGACAGTTTTTGGAAGAGACCCAGTACTTC; CDR3: CASRRQFLEETQYF
size: NA; V: TRBV6-2/TRBV6-3; D: NA; J: TRBJ1-2; DNA: TGTGCCAGCAGCCCTGTTCGGGGAGCGGATTATGGCTACACCTTC; CDR3: CASSPVRGADYGYTF
size: NA; V: TRBV24-1; D: NA; J: TRBJ2-6; DNA: TGTGCCATCCAAGGGGCTGGGGCCAACGTCCTGACTTTC; CDR3: CAIQGAGANVLTF
size: once; V: TRBV28; D: NA; J: TRBJ2-7; DNA: TGTGCCAGCGGTTTGGTCAGCAGGGTCGACGAGCAGTACTTC; CDR3: CASGLVSRVDEQYF
size: NA; V: TRBV2; D: TRBD2; J: TRBJ2-6; DNA: TGTGCCAGCAGTGATTTCGGGGGGAAGTCTGGGGCCAACGTCCTGACTTTC; CDR3: CASSDFGGKSGANVLTF
size: few; V: TRBV4-2; D: NA; J: TRBJ2-3; DNA: TGTGCCAGCAGCCAAGGGGGCAGCTTCACAGATACGCAGTATTTT; CDR3: CASSQGGSFTDTQYF
size: NA; V: TRBV5-1; D: NA; J: TRBJ2-1; DNA: TGCGCCAGCAGCTTTCGGGGGAACTCCTACAATGAGCAGTTCTTC; CDR3: CASSFRGNSYNEQFF
size: many; V: TRBV27; D: TRBD1; J: TRBJ2-7; DNA: TGTGCCAGCAGTCCGGGACAGGGAGGCTACGAGCAGTACTTC; CDR3: CASSPGQGGYEQYF
size: NA; V: TRBV19; D: NA; J: TRBJ2-1; DNA: TGTGCCAGTAGTGACGTTATATTGGGTGAGCAGTTCTTC; CDR3: CASSDVILGEQFF
size: NA; V: TRBV6-4; D: NA; J: TRBJ2-6; DNA: TGTGCCAGCAGTGACCCCCGTACTGGGGCCAACGTCCTGACTTTC; CDR3: CASSDPRTGANVLTF
size: NA; V: TRBV27; D: NA; J: TRBJ2-7; DNA: TGTGCCAGCAGTTTAGAGCCCGTGAGCTCCTACGAGCAGTACTTC; CDR3: CASSLEPVSSYEQYF
size: NA; V: TRBV27; D: TRBD1; J: TRBJ2-7; DNA: TGTGCCAGCAGTAACCCCCGGGACAGGGGTACCTACGAGCAGTACTTC; CDR3: CASSNPRDRGTYEQYF
size: NA; V: TRBV5-1; D: NA; J: TRBJ1-4; DNA: TGCGCCAGCAGCCTCGAGGGGACGATCGAAAAACTGTTTTTT; CDR3: CASSLEGTIEKLFF
size: NA; V: TRBV2; D: NA; J: TRBJ1-4; DNA: TGTGCCAGCAGTTCACGCGATCCAGGGTTTGTACTGGCAACTAATGAAAAACTGTTTTTT; CDR3: CASSSRDPGFVLATNEKLFF
size: few; V: TRBV20-1; D: NA; J: TRBJ2-5; DNA: TGCAGTGTTCACCCTACCCGGGAGACCCAGTACTTC; CDR3: CSVHPTRETQYF
size: NA; V: TRBV3-1; D: NA; J: TRBJ2-6; DNA: TGTGCCAGCAGCCGGGGAGCCGACCCCTCTGGGGCCAACGTCCTGACTTTC; CDR3: CASSRGADPSGANVLTF
size: few; V: TRBV28; D: NA; J: TRBJ2-3; DNA: TGTGCCAGCAGTAAACCCATGGGCAGCATGTCTAGCACAGATACGCAGTATTTT; CDR3: CASSKPMGSMSSTDTQYF
size: few; V: TRBV5-1; D: NA; J: TRBJ2-3; DNA: TGCGCCAGCAGCTTGGCCGTGGGGGTTTCGGCAGATACGCAGTATTTT; CDR3: CASSLAVGVSADTQYF
size: NA; V: TRBV4-1; D: NA; J: TRBJ1-6; DNA: TGCGCCAGCAGCCACCTCGAGGGAGGTCGTAATTCACCCCTCCACTTT; CDR3: CASSHLEGGRNSPLHF
size: NA; V: TRBV28; D: TRBD2; J: TRBJ2-1; DNA: TGTGCCAGCAGTAGGACTAGCGGGGCTTTCAATGAGCAGTTCTTC; CDR3: CASSRTSGAFNEQFF
size: NA; V: TRBV12-3/TRBV12-4; D: NA; J: TRBJ1-2; DNA: TGTGCCAGCAGTTTAGAAGGGCAGTGGTCGGGGGGCTACACCTTC; CDR3: CASSLEGQWSGGYTF
size: NA; V: TRBV28; D: NA; J: TRBJ1-5; DNA: TGTGCCAGCAGACCAGACTATCAGCCCCAGCATTTT; CDR3: CASRPDYQPQHF